The 30 T cell receptor beta chains below were found in one sample sequenced in a study of blood T cell repertoires in COVID-19. Clones were read by immunoSEQ multiplex PCR, and TCRdb kept only the in-frame ones, dropping some. This table holds about 140,000 clones, over 80% found once. Sequencing was performed on peripheral blood. The receptor source for this set is a woman between 50 and 59 years old with acute or convalescent COVID-19.

The V gene is TRBV9, the J gene TRBJ2-1; D call uncertain. The germline V gene has CDR1 SGDLS and CDR2 YYNGEE. The germline V and J ends were trimmed by 0 bases and 0 bases, with 4 bases remaining between them. The CDR3 loop spans 14 amino acids. Written as DNA, the CDR3 is TGTGCCAGCAGCGTAGACAGCTCCTACAATGAGCAGTTCTTC. This sequence encodes CASSVDSSYNEQFF.

This clone was counted a single time. This rearrangement joins TRBV7-9 to TRBJ1-6; no reliable D call. Trimming removed 4 bases from V and 1 base from J, with 8 bases in between. The CDR3 consists of 15 residues. Germline V lookup: CDR1 SEHNR, CDR2 FQNEAQ (reference sequence). DNA for the CDR3: TGTGCCAGCAGCTCCCAGGAATCCTATAATTCACCCCTCCACTTT. It yields the protein CASSSQESYNSPLHF.

The V call is TRBV7-9, the J call TRBJ2-5; D is ambiguous. With 4 bases removed from V and 5 bases from J, the gap between germline ends came to 8 bases. Germline lookup yields CDR1 SEHNR and CDR2 FQNEAQ (reference sequence). This CDR3 is built from 12 residues. The CDR3 protein is CASSYYWETQYF. CDR3 bases: TGTGCCAGCAGCTACTACTGGGAGACCCAGTACTTC.

J is TRBJ1-1 and V is TRBV6-2 or TRBV6-3; 8 bases line up with TRBD1. This CDR3 region has 17 residues. V gave up 0 bases and J gave up 1 base; unmatched junction bases: 7. Per the germline V gene, CDR1 is MNHEY and CDR2 is SVGEGT. The CDR3, as DNA: TGTGCCAGCAGTTACTCATGGCAGGGGGCAAGGAACACTGAAGCTTTCTTT. It codes for CASSYSWQGARNTEAFF.

The chain is built from TRBV29-1 and TRBJ2-3; D remains ambiguous. Germline assignment: CDR1 SQVTM and CDR2 ANQGSEA. The CDR3 spans 12 residues. V was pared by 4 bases and J by 2 bases, with 7 bases between. The CDR3 coding sequence is TGCAGCGTTGGCCAGGTCACAGATACGCAGTATTTT. This encodes CSVGQVTDTQYF.

This sequence joins TRBV15 and TRBJ1-3, with TRBD1 matching 9 bases. The V gene's germline CDR1 is LNHNV and CDR2 YYDKDF (reference sequence). There are 14 residues in the CDR3. V shed 9 bases and J 2 bases; nucleotides not matched to a gene: 5. As DNA, the CDR3 is TGTGCCACAGCCGGGACAGGGACTGGAAACACCATATATTTT. Encoded protein: CATAGTGTGNTIYF.

This chain joins TRBV3-1 (or the pseudogene TRBV3-2) and TRBJ2-2; D may be TRBD2 (5 bases). The CDR3 contains 18 residues. From germline, CDR1 is LGHDT and CDR2 YNNKEL (reference sequence). The ends were cut back, 5 bases at V and 0 bases at J, with 19 bases in the middle. In nucleotides, the CDR3 is TGTGCCAGCAGCTTCGGACTCCTTCGAATCGCGAACACCGGGGAGCTGTTTTTT. It translates to CASSFGLLRIANTGELFF.

The rearrangement uses TRBV7-2 and TRBJ1-6; 7 bases line up with TRBD1. Germline V lookup: CDR1 SGHTA, CDR2 FQGNSA. V lost 5 bases and J lost 7; bases outside the gene matches: 5. This CDR3 has 14 amino acids. CDR3 bases: TGTGCCAGCAGCCTCGGGACAGTAAATTCACCCCTCCACTTT. This gives the protein CASSLGTVNSPLHF.

This rearrangement joins TRBV11-2 to TRBJ2-1; D is ambiguous. The CDR3 has 13 residues. Germline V gene data show CDR1 as SGHAT and CDR2 as FQNNGV. The V end lost 1 base, the J end lost 5 bases, and 6 bases lay between the germline ends. The CDR3 nucleotides read TGTGCCAGCAGCTTAGCCCTAAACAATGAGCAGTTCTTC. Amino acids: CASSLALNNEQFF.

J is TRBJ1-2 and V is TRBV28; D gene uncertain. V shed 2 bases and J shed 5 bases, with 12 bases lying between them. This CDR3 region has 14 residues. Germline-derived CDR1 and CDR2 are MDHEN and SYDVKM. DNA for the CDR3: TGTGCCAGCAGTTTAGCGGCAAGCCAGTATGGCTACACCTTC. This gives the protein CASSLAASQYGYTF.

The V call is TRBV7-2, the J call TRBJ1-2, with 7 bases identical to TRBD1. CDR3 length: 13 residues. CDR1 and CDR2 (germline): SGHTA, FQGNSA. Trimming at V came to 4 bases and at J to 7 bases, leaving 6 bases not matched to a gene. The DNA for the CDR3 is TGTGCCAGCAGCTCCGGACAGGCGACTGGCTACACCTTC. Residues: CASSSGQATGYTF.

Notes on this clone: Within the sample, other DNA sequences also encode this same CDR3. The V call is TRBV5-6, the J call TRBJ1-6, with D perhaps TRBD1 (5 bases). Trimming pared 0 bases from V and 8 bases from J, leaving 9 bases between. Germline loops: CDR1 SGHDT, CDR2 YYEEEE. This CDR3 is built from 14 residues. CDR3 protein: CASSLAGGYSPLHF. In DNA form, the CDR3 reads TGTGCCAGCAGCTTGGCCGGGGGGTATTCACCCCTCCACTTT.

The V gene is TRBV3-1 (or the pseudogene TRBV3-2), the J gene TRBJ2-5; 7 bases fit TRBD2. CDR1 is LGHDT and CDR2 is YNNKEL in the germline V gene (reference sequence). The CDR3 contains 18 residues. The V gene end was trimmed by 1 base and the J gene end by 4 bases; junction bases not matched to a gene: 15. CDR3 DNA sequence: TGTGCCAGCAGCCAAGTTTTAAGTGGGAGGGTCAGTGGAGAGACCCAGTACTTC. Protein: CASSQVLSGRVSGETQYF.

The chain employs TRBV7-9 and TRBJ2-2; possibly TRBD2 for D (6 bases). In germline, CDR1 is SEHNR, CDR2 FQNEAQ (reference sequence). Deletions cut 4 bases from V and 2 bases from J, with 11 bases between. The CDR3 spans 15 residues. CDR3 amino acids: CASSSIGTNTGELFF. The DNA for the CDR3 is TGTGCCAGCAGCTCGATCGGGACTAACACCGGGGAGCTGTTTTTT.

The chain employs TRBV6-5 and TRBJ2-3; D remains ambiguous. Germline V gene lookup returns CDR1 MNHEY and CDR2 SVGAGI. V lost 4 bases, J lost 0 bases, and 11 bases lay in between. The CDR3 runs 15 residues. CDR3 region: CASSSPYSSTDTQYF. The CDR3 coding sequence is TGTGCCAGCAGTTCTCCCTATTCTAGCACAGATACGCAGTATTTT.

The chain employs TRBV12-3 or TRBV12-4 and TRBJ2-5; 7 nucleotides line up with TRBD2. V trimming: 3 bases; J trimming: 5 bases; junction bases outside the gene matches: 3. There are 13 residues in the CDR3. CDR3 nucleotide sequence: TGTGCCAGCAGTTTCAACGGGGGGGAGACCCAGTACTTC. Its translation is CASSFNGGETQYF.

This chain joins TRBV7-9 and TRBJ2-2, with 8 positions matching TRBD1. CDR1 SEHNR and CDR2 FQNEAQ come from the germline V gene (reference sequence). The CDR3 totals 16 residues. With 2 bases clipped from V and 4 bases from J, the junction kept 6 bases outside the gene matches. Written as DNA, the CDR3 is TGTGCCAGCAGCTTAAGGGCAGGGGGCCCCACCGGGGAGCTGTTTTTT. Amino acid sequence: CASSLRAGGPTGELFF.

The chain combines TRBV23-1 with TRBJ2-1, with TRBD2 identical over 14 bases. Being an ORF, TRBV23-1 has a function that is uncertain. Losses at the gene ends were 3 bases for V and 5 bases for J; bases not matched to a gene: 6. CDR3 size: 17 residues. This chain's CDR3 is CASSQGTTSGRDNEQFF. The CDR3 nucleotides are TGCGCCAGCAGTCAGGGGACGACTAGCGGGAGGGACAATGAGCAGTTCTTC.

V is TRBV3-1 (or the pseudogene TRBV3-2) and J is TRBJ2-7, with 9 bases identical to TRBD1. V shed 2 bases and J 4 bases; nucleotides not matched to a gene: 6. Germline V lookup: CDR1 LGHDT, CDR2 YNNKEL (reference sequence). The CDR3 spans 15 residues. The CDR3 coding sequence is TGTGCCAGCAGCCAAAACCCGGACAGGGGTTACGAGCAGTACTTC. Its protein is CASSQNPDRGYEQYF.

The chain recombines TRBV9 with TRBJ2-3; possible D gene TRBD2, 5 bases. CDR3 length: 15 amino acids. Trimming stripped 0 bases from V and 0 bases from J, with 8 bases between. Germline loops: CDR1 SGDLS, CDR2 YYNGEE. The CDR3 nucleotides are TGTGCCAGCAGCGTAGGGACTTTTAGCACAGATACGCAGTATTTT. Translation gives CASSVGTFSTDTQYF.

This rearrangement joins TRBV6-5 to TRBJ2-3; D unclear. The V gene lost 4 bases and the J gene lost 1 base, with 9 bases spanning the gap. The CDR3 is 14 residues long. Germline V gives CDR1 MNHEY, CDR2 SVGAGI. The CDR3 protein is CASSLQYRTDTQYF. The CDR3, as DNA: TGTGCCAGCAGTTTACAGTACCGCACAGATACGCAGTATTTT.

The V call is TRBV2, the J call TRBJ2-1; tentative D call: TRBD2 (6 bases). Trimming took off 6 bases at V and 4 bases at J, with 13 bases between the two ends. Germline V CDR1 and CDR2: SNHLY, FYNNEI. This CDR3 has 14 amino acids. CDR3 coding DNA: TGTGCCAGCAGAGGGAGCGGGTTTTACAATGAGCAGTTCTTC. This gives the protein CASRGSGFYNEQFF.

V gene TRBV19 combines with J gene TRBJ1-5; D might be TRBD1 (5 bases). The CDR3 is 14 amino acids. The V end was cut by 3 bases, the J end by 5 bases, with 11 bases between. The germline gives CDR1 LNHDA, CDR2 SQIVND (reference sequence). The CDR3 bases are TGTGCCAGTAGTATCTGGCAGGGTGATCAGCCCCAGCATTTT. This sequence encodes CASSIWQGDQPQHF.

This chain links TRBV28 with TRBJ1-4; D gene unclear. The CDR3 totals 11 residues. Trimming pared 7 bases from V and 8 bases from J, leaving 8 bases between. The germline V gene has CDR1 MDHEN and CDR2 SYDVKM. The CDR3 sequence is CASTEREKLFF. The CDR3 DNA reads as TGTGCCAGCACCGAGAGGGAAAAACTGTTTTTT.

This chain links TRBV11-3 with TRBJ2-2; 8 nucleotides match TRBD2. The length of the CDR3 is 16 residues. Germline V gene sequence: CDR1 SGHNT, CDR2 YENEEA. Trimming removed 1 base from V and 5 bases from J; junction bases left unmatched: 6. For the CDR3, the DNA is TGTGCCAGCAGCTTAGGGGGGACTAGAGGTACCGGGGAGCTGTTTTTT. Protein sequence: CASSLGGTRGTGELFF.

The CDR3 DNA sequence: TGTGCCAGCAGACCGGGACAGATTAGCAATCAGCCCCAGCATTTT. Its protein product is CASRPGQISNQPQHF. The V and J genes are TRBV27 and TRBJ1-5; 7 positions agree with TRBD1. The length of the CDR3 is 15 residues. The germline CDR1 and CDR2 sequences are MNHEY and SMNVEV (reference sequence). V was clipped by 6 bases and J by 0 bases; unmatched bases: 5.

This chain joins TRBV10-1 and TRBJ2-7; 9 bases agree with TRBD1. In germline, CDR1 is WNHNN, CDR2 SYGVQD (reference sequence). V was clipped by 3 bases and J by 7 bases; unmatched bases: 10. The CDR3 runs 15 residues. The DNA of the CDR3 is TGCGCCAGCAGTGATCCCGGACAGGGGCTCGAAGAGCAGTACTTC. It codes for CASSDPGQGLEEQYF.

V and J are TRBV18 and TRBJ2-5; weak D call: TRBD2 (6 bases). Germline V lookup: CDR1 KGHSH, CDR2 LQKENI. The CDR3 runs 14 residues. V lost 1 base, J lost 4 bases, and 10 bases lay in between. The CDR3 loop reads CASSPQVEGETQYF. The CDR3 nucleotides are TGTGCCAGCTCACCACAAGTGGAGGGAGAGACCCAGTACTTC.

The chain carries TRBV3-1 (or the pseudogene TRBV3-2) and TRBJ2-1, with 9 bases that match TRBD1. V gave up 1 base and J gave up 5 bases; unmatched junction bases: 3. The CDR3 sequence is 15 residues long. Per germline, CDR1 LGHDT and CDR2 YNNKEL (reference sequence). The CDR3 spells CASSQGGTGNNEQFF. CDR3 nucleotides: TGTGCCAGCAGCCAAGGCGGGACAGGGAACAATGAGCAGTTCTTC.

This clone was seen more than once but under ten times. V and J are TRBV6-5 and TRBJ1-2; 8 positions match TRBD1. CDR3 length equals 14 residues. The trim removed 6 bases at V and 0 bases at J, leaving 3 bases unmatched. Germline assignment: CDR1 MNHEY and CDR2 SVGAGI. This CDR3 is CASRRQGSNYGYTF. The CDR3 region has the DNA TGTGCCAGCAGGCGACAGGGGTCTAACTATGGCTACACCTTC.